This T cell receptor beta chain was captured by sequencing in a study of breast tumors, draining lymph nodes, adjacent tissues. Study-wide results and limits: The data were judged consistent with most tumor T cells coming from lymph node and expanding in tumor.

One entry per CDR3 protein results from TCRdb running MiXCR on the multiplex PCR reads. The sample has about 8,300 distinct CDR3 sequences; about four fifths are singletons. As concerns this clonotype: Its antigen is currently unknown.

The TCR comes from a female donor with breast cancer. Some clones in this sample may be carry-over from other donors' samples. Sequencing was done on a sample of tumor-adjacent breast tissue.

The CDR3 nucleotides read TGTGCCAGCTCCCAGGACAGGTCTCGGGACGAGCAGTACTTC. Amino acids: CASSQDRSRDEQYF. The chain recombines TRBV18 with TRBJ2-7; 7 bases align to TRBD1. The V and J ends lost 6 bases and 5 bases, in that order; junction bases with no gene match: 10. The CDR3 runs 14 residues. Germline CDR1 reads KGHSH; CDR2 reads LQKENI.